This TCR beta chain was identified during a study of cytomegalovirus exposure and HLA in healthy donors. Regarding the study as a whole: Earlier analysis looked at TCR beta V segments, and most were productive about 87% or about 30% of the time. Among TCR sequences, most were rare, though some public TCRs appeared in many donors. Based on reports, TCR beta sequences accurately predicted HLA-A and HLA-B alleles for most subjects.

The PCR was carried out with 60 Vbeta primers and 13 Jbeta primers. The method was immunoSEQ multiplex PCR; TCRdb's version includes in-frame clones alone and lacks a portion of them. The data contain 130,000 or so clones, roughly three fifths of them singletons. CDR1 is SGHTA and CDR2 is FQGNSA in the germline V gene. V was clipped by 5 bases and J by 6 bases; unmatched bases: 10. The CDR3 covers 15 residues. As concerns this clone: Its antigen remains unidentified.

This chain uses TRBV7-2 with TRBJ2-5; 9 positions match TRBD2. Sequencing was carried out using PBMCs. The receptor was derived from a woman aged 55 to 70 in good health and CMV-seronegative. CDR3 sequence (DNA): TGTGCCAGCAGCCAATTAGCGGGAGATCGAAAGACCCAGTACTTC. It is translated as CASSQLAGDRKTQYF.